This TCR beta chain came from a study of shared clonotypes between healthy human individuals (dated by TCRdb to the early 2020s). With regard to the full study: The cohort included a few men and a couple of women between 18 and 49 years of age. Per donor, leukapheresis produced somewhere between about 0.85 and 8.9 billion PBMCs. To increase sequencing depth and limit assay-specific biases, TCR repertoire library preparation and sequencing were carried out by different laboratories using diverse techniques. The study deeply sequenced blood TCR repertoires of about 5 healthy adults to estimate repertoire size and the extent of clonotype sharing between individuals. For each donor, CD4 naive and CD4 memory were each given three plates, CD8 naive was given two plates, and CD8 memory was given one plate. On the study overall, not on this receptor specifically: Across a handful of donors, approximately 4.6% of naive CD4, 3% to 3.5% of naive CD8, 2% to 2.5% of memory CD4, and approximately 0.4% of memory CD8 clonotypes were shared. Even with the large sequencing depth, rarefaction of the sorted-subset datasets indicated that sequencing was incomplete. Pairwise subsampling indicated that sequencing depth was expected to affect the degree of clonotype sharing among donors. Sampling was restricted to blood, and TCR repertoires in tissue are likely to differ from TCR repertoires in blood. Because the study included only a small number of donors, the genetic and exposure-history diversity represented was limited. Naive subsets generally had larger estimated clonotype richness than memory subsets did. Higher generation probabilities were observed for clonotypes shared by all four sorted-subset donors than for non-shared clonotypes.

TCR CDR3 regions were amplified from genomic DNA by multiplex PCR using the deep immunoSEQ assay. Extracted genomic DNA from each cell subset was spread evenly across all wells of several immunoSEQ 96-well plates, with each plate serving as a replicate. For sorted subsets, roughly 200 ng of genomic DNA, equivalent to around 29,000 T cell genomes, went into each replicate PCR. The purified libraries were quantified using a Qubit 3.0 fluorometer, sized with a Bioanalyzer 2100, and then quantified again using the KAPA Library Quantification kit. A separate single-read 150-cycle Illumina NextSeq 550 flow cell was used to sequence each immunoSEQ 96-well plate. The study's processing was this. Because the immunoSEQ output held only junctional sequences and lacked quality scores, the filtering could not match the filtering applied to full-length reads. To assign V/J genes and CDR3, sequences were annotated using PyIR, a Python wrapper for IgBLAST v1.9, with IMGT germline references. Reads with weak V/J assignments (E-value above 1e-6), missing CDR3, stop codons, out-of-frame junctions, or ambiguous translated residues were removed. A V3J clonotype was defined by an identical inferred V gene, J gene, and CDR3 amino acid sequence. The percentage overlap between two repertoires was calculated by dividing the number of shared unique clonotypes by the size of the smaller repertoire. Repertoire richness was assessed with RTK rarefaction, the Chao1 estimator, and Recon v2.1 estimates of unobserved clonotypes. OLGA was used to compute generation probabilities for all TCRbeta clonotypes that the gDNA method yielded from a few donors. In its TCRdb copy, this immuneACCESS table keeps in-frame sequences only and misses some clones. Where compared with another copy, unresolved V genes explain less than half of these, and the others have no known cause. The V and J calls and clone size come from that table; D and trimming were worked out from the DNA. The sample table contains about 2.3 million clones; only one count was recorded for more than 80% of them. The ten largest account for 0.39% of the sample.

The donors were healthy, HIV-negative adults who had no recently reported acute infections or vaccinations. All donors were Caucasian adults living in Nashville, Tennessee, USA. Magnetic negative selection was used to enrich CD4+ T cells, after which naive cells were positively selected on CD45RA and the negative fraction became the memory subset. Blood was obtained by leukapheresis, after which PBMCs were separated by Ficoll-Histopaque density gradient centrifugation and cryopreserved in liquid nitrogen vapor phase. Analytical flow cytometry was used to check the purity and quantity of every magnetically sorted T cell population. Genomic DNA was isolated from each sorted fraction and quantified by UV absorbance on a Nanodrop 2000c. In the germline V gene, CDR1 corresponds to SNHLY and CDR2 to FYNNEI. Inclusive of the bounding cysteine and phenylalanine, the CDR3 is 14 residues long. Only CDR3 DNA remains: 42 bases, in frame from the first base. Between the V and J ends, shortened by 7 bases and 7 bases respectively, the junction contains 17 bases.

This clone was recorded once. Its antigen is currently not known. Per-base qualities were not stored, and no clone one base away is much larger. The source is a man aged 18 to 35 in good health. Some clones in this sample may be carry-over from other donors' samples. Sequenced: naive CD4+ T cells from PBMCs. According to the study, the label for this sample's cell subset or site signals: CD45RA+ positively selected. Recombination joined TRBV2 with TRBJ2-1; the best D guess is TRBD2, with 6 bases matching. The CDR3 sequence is CASTKEGSRNEQFF. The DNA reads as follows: TGTGCCAGCACTAAGGAGGGCAGCAGAAATGAGCAGTTCTTC. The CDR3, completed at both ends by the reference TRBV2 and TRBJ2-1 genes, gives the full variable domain EPEVTQTPSHQVTQMGQEVILRCVPISNHLYFYWYRQILGQKVEFLVSFYNNEISEKSEIFDDQFSVERPDGSNFTLKIRSTKLEDSAMYFCASTKEGSRNEQFFGPGTRLTVL.